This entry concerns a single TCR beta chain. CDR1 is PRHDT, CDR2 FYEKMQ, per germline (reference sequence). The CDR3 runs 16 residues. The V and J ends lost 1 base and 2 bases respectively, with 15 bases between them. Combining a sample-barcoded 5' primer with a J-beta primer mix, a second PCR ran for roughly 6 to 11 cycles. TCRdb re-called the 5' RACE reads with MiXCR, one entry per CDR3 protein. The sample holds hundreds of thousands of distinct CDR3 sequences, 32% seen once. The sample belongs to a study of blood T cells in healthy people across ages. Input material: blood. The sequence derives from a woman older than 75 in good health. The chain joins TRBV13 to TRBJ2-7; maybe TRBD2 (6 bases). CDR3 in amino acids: CASSLAGGSAPYEQYF. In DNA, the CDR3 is TGTGCCAGCAGCTTAGCCGGGGGTAGCGCACCCTACGAGCAGTACTTC.